These T cell receptor beta chains were read from a single sample in a study of blood T cell repertoires in COVID-19. Sequenced by immunoSEQ multiplex PCR; TCRdb stores in-frame clones only, minus some. This table has 150,000 to 200,000 clones, around nine tenths appearing once. Sequenced material: peripheral blood. The receptors shown here come from a man in his 60s with active or convalescent COVID-19. The CDR3 runs from the conserved cysteine through the conserved F or W. The D gene is left open where the match is weak. For some rows the clone size is stated as once, few or many, or as a class when expanded; others skip it.

>TRBJ2-1|NA|NA|TRBV3-1/TRBV3-2
CASSLTTSNNEQFF
TGTGCCAGCAGCCTTACGACTTCCAACAATGAGCAGTTCTTC
>TRBJ1-4|NA|TRBD1|TRBV29-1
CSARRTGADEKLFF
TGCAGCGCCCGTCGGACAGGTGCTGATGAAAAACTGTTTTTT
>TRBJ1-3|NA|NA|TRBV4-2
CASSLNHVEAFSGNTIYF
TGTGCCAGCAGCCTAAACCACGTTGAAGCCTTCTCTGGAAACACCATATATTTT
>TRBJ1-1|NA|NA|TRBV5-1
CASSLDGSGTEAFF
TGCGCCAGCAGCTTGGACGGGAGTGGCACTGAAGCTTTCTTT
>TRBJ1-2|NA|NA|TRBV5-4
CASSTGNRNYGYTF
TGTGCCAGCAGCACAGGGAATCGTAACTATGGCTACACCTTC
>TRBJ2-6|NA|NA|TRBV11-2
CASSFGQSFHSGANVLTF
TGTGCCAGCAGCTTCGGACAGTCCTTTCACTCTGGGGCCAACGTCCTGACTTTC
>TRBJ2-7|few|NA|TRBV3-1/TRBV3-2
CASSQETSSVREQYF
TGTGCCAGCAGCCAAGAAACTAGTTCAGTACGAGAGCAGTACTTC
>TRBJ2-5|NA|NA|TRBV7-2
CASSLGGLKTQYF
TGTGCCAGCAGCTTGGGGGGTTTGAAGACCCAGTACTTC
>TRBJ2-1|NA|TRBD2|TRBV4-2
CASSQDPMRGGRSEQFF
TGTGCCAGCAGCCAAGATCCCATGCGGGGGGGCCGAAGTGAGCAGTTCTTC
>TRBJ2-3|NA|TRBD2|TRBV2
CASGAGGYDTQYF
TGTGCCAGCGGGGCGGGGGGGTATGATACGCAGTATTTT
>TRBJ2-1|NA|TRBD2|TRBV7-9
CASSLGVLAGDRNEQFF
TGTGCCAGCAGCTTAGGGGTACTAGCGGGGGATCGGAATGAGCAGTTCTTC
>TRBJ2-5|NA|TRBD1|TRBV11-2
CASSQNRGRPETQYF
TGTGCCAGCAGTCAGAACAGGGGGCGTCCAGAGACCCAGTACTTC
>TRBJ2-1|NA|NA|TRBV6-4
CASSPDRLTYNEQFF
TGTGCCAGCAGTCCCGACAGGCTGACCTACAATGAGCAGTTCTTC
>TRBJ2-1|few|NA|TRBV5-6
CASSLAGSGSYNEQFF
TGTGCCAGCAGCTTGGCCGGGTCGGGCTCCTACAATGAGCAGTTCTTC
>TRBJ1-5|few|NA|TRBV2
CASSERSPQPQHF
TGTGCCAGCAGTGAAAGGAGCCCCCAGCCCCAGCATTTT
>TRBJ1-2|few|NA|TRBV5-5
CASSLTPGAGDGYGYTF
TGTGCCAGCAGCTTGACGCCCGGGGCAGGGGATGGCTATGGCTACACCTTC
>TRBJ1-2|NA|NA|TRBV29-1
CSVGRTPGYGYTF
TGCAGCGTTGGCCGCACCCCCGGCTATGGCTACACCTTC
>TRBJ2-7|NA|TRBD2|TRBV18
CASSFSRGGEQYF
TGTGCCAGCTCCTTTTCACGCGGGGGCGAGCAGTACTTC